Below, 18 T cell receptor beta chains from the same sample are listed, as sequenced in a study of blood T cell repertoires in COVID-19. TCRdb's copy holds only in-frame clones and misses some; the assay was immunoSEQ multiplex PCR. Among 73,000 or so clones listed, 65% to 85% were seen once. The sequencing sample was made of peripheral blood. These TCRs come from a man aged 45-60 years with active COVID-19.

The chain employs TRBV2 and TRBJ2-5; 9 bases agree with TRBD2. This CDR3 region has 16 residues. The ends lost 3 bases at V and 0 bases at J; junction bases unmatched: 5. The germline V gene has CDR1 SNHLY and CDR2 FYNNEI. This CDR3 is CASSDSSGTNQETQYF. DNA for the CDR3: TGTGCCAGCAGTGATTCTAGCGGGACCAACCAAGAGACCCAGTACTTC.

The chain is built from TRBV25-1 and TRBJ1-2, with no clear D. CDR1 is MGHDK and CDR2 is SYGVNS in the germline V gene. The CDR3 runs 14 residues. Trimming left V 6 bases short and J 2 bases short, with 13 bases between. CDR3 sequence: CASSGGGRNYGYTF. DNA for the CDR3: TGTGCCAGCAGCGGAGGTGGACGGAACTATGGCTACACCTTC.

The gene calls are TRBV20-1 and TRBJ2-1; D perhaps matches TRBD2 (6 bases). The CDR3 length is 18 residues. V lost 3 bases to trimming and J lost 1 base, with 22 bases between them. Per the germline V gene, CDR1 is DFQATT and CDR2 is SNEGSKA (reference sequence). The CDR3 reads CSASPASAVMGSYNEQFF. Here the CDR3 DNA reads TGCAGTGCTAGTCCGGCTAGCGCCGTCATGGGGTCCTACAATGAGCAGTTCTTC.

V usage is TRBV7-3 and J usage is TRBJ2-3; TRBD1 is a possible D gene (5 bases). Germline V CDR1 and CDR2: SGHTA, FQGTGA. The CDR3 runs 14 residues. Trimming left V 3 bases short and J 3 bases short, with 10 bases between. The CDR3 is CASSFRVRTDTQYF. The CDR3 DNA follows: TGTGCCAGCAGCTTCAGGGTGAGAACAGATACGCAGTATTTT.

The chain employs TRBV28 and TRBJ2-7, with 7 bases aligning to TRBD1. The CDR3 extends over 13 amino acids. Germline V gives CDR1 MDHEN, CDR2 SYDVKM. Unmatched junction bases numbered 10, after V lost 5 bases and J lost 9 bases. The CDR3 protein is CASSTRRGWVQYF. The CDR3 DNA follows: TGTGCCAGCAGTACTCGCAGGGGGTGGGTGCAGTACTTC.

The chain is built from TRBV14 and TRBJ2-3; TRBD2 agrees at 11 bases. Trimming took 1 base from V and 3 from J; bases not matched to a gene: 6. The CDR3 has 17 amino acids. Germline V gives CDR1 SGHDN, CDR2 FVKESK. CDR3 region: CASSQALAGGPTDTQYF. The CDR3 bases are TGTGCCAGCAGCCAAGCATTAGCGGGGGGGCCAACAGATACGCAGTATTTT.

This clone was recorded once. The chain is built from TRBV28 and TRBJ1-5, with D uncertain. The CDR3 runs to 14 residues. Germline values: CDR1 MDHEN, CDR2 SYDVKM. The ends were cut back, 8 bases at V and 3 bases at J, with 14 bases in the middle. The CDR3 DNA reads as TGTGCCAGCGGGCCCAATGGGCCCAATCAGCCCCAGCATTTT. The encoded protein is CASGPNGPNQPQHF.

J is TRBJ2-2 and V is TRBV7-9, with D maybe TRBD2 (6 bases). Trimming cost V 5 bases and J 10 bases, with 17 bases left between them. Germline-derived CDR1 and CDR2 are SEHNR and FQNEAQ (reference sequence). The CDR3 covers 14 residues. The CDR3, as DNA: TGTGCCAGCAGCATGCCGGGACTGCAGCTGGAGCTGTTTTTT. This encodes CASSMPGLQLELFF. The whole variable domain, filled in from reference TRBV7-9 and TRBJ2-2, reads DTGVSQNPRHKITKRGQNVTFRCDPISEHNRLYWYRQTLGQGPEFLTYFQNEAQLEKSRLLSDRFSAERPKGSFSTLEIQRTEQGDSAMYLCASSMPGLQLELFFGEGSRLTVL.

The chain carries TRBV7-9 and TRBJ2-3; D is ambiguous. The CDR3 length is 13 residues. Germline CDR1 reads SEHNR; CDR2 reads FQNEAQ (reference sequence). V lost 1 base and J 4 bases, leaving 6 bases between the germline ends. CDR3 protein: CASSLDSADTQYF. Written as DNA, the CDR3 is TGTGCCAGCAGCTTAGATTCTGCAGATACGCAGTATTTT.

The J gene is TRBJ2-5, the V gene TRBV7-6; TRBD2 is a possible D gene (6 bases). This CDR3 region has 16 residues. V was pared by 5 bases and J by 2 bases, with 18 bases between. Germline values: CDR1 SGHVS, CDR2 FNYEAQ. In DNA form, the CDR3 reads TGTGCCAGCAGCCAGGCGGTAGCGGAAATACAAGAGACCCAGTACTTC. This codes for CASSQAVAEIQETQYF. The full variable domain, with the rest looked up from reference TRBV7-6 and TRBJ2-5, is GAGVSQSPRYKVTKRGQDVALRCDPISGHVSLYWYRQALGQGPEFLTYFNYEAQQDKSGLPNDRFSAERPEGSISTLTIQRTEQRDSAMYRCASSQAVAEIQETQYFGPGTRLLVL.

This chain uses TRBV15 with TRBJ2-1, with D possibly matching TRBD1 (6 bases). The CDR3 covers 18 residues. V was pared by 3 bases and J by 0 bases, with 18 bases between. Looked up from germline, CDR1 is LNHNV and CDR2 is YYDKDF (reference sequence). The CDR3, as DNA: TGTGCCACCAGCAGGGACCCGAACAGGGAACGCTCCTACAATGAGCAGTTCTTC. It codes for CATSRDPNRERSYNEQFF.

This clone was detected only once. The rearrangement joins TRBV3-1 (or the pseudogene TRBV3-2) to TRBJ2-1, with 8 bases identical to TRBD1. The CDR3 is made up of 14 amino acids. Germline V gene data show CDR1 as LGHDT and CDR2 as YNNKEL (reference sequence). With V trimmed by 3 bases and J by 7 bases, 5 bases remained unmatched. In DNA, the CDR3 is TGTGCCAGCAGCCAGCACCGACAGGGGAATGAGCAGTTCTTC. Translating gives CASSQHRQGNEQFF.

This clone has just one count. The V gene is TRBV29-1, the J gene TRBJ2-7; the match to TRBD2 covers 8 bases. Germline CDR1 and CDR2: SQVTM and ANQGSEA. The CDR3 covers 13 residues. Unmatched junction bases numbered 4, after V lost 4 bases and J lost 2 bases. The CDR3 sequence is CSVVEAGAYEQYF. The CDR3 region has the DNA TGCAGCGTTGTAGAAGCGGGAGCCTACGAGCAGTACTTC.

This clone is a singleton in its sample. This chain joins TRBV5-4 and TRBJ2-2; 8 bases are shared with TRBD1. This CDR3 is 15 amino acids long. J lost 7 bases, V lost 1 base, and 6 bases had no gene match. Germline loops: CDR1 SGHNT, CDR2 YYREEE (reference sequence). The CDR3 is CASSLPPGGSGELFF. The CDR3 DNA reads TGTGCCAGCAGCTTGCCGCCAGGGGGCAGCGGGGAGCTGTTTTTT.

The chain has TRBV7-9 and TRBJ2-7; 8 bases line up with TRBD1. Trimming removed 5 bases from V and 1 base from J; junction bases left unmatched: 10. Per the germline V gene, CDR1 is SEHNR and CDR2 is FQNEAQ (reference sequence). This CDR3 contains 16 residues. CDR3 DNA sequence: TGTGCCAGCAGCCTGGGGCAGGGGGCGCGGTCCTACGAGCAGTACTTC. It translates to CASSLGQGARSYEQYF.

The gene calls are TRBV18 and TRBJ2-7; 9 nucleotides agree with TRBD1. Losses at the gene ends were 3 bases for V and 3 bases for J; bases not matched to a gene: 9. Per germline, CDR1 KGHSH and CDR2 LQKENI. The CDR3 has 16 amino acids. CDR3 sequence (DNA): TGTGCCAGCTCACCGCGGCCGGGACAGGGTCACTACGAGCAGTACTTC. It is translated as CASSPRPGQGHYEQYF. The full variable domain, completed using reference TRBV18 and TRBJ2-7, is NAGVMQNPRHLVRRRGQEARLRCSPMKGHSHVYWYRQLPEEGLKFMVYLQKENIIDESGMPKERFSAEFPKEGPSILRIQQVVRGDSAAYFCASSPRPGQGHYEQYFGPGTRLTVT.

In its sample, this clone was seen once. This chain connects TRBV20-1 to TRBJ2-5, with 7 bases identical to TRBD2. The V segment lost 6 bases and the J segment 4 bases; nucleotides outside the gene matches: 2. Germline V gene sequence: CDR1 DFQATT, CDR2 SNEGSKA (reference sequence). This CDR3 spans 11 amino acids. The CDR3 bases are TGCAGTGCAGGGGAGGGAGAGACCCAGTACTTC. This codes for CSAGEGETQYF.

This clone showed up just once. CDR3 region: CASRSGGLASIHEQYF. The DNA of the CDR3 is TGTGCCAGCAGGAGTGGGGGACTAGCTTCCATCCACGAGCAGTACTTC. The chain combines TRBV28 with TRBJ2-7; TRBD2 aligns across 9 bases. This CDR3 has 16 residues. V was clipped by 6 bases and J by 5 bases; unmatched bases: 14. Germline V gives CDR1 MDHEN, CDR2 SYDVKM.